The 9 T cell receptor beta chains reported below all come from one sample, sequenced in a study of cytomegalovirus exposure and HLA in healthy donors. The PCR was carried out with 60 Vbeta primers and 13 Jbeta primers. TCRdb's copy holds only in-frame clones and misses some; the assay was immunoSEQ multiplex PCR. Of 120,000 to 150,000 clones in the sample, roughly a tenth were seen once. Sequenced sample: PBMCs. The receptors were gathered from a male donor in good health and CMV-seronegative.

The V call is TRBV11-3, the J call TRBJ2-1, with D tentatively TRBD2 (7 bases). Germline CDR1 is SGHNT and CDR2 is YENEEA. V was pared by 3 bases and J by 8 bases, with 11 bases between. This CDR3 is built from 13 residues. The CDR3 sequence is CASSFKGGHEQFF. The CDR3 nucleotides read TGTGCCAGCAGCTTTAAGGGGGGGCATGAGCAGTTCTTC. Full variable domain (outside the CDR3, taken from reference TRBV11-3 and TRBJ2-1): EAGVVQSPRYKIIEKKQPVAFWCNPISGHNTLYWYLQNLGQGPELLIRYENEEAVDDSQLPKDRFSAERLKGVDSTLKIQPAELGDSAVYLCASSFKGGHEQFFGPGTRLTVL.

J is TRBJ1-1 and V is TRBV27; TRBD1 matches 10 bases. The CDR3 runs 14 residues. Germline CDR1 and CDR2: MNHEY and SMNVEV (reference sequence). V lost 7 bases and J lost 4; bases outside the gene matches: 6. CDR3 region: CASTSTGGGTEAFF. The CDR3 nucleotides are TGTGCCAGCACCTCGACAGGGGGCGGCACTGAAGCTTTCTTT.

The V and J genes are TRBV4-2 and TRBJ2-1; D ambiguous. The CDR3 covers 13 residues. Per the germline V gene, CDR1 is LGHNA and CDR2 is YNFKEQ. Trimming shortened V by 1 base and J by 5 bases, and 6 bases separated the two germline ends. CDR3 DNA: TGTGCCAGCAGCCAAGTGGAGAACAATGAGCAGTTCTTC. It yields the protein CASSQVENNEQFF.

The chain is built from TRBV10-3 and TRBJ1-2; TRBD1 matches at 7 bases. This CDR3 contains 14 residues. Looked up from germline, CDR1 is ENHRY and CDR2 is SYGVKD. V dropped 7 bases and J dropped 2; count of bases not matched to a gene: 7. In DNA, the CDR3 is TGTGCCATCACCCCGGGACAGAGCAACTATGGCTACACCTTC. It encodes CAITPGQSNYGYTF.

The rearrangement uses TRBV6-6 and TRBJ2-1; D is undetermined. With 2 bases removed from V and 14 bases from J, the gap between germline ends came to 10 bases. Germline V gives CDR1 MNHNY, CDR2 SVGAGI (reference sequence). The CDR3 is made up of 11 amino acids. CDR3 in DNA: TGTGCCAGCAGTTACGGGCAGTGGGAGTTCTTC. Translation: CASSYGQWEFF.

J is TRBJ2-5 and V is TRBV12-5, with TRBD2 matching 11 bases. The CDR3 totals 15 residues. The trim removed 3 bases at V and 3 bases at J, leaving 3 bases unmatched. Per the germline V gene, CDR1 is LGHNT and CDR2 is FRNRAP. The CDR3 DNA reads TGTGCTAGTGGTTTTGGGACTAGCGGAAAAGAGACCCAGTACTTC. It codes for CASGFGTSGKETQYF.

At least ten counts were recorded for this clone. This chain connects TRBV15 to TRBJ2-4; a possible D gene is TRBD1 (6 bases). With 0 bases removed from V and 7 bases from J, the gap between germline ends came to 13 bases. CDR3 size: 15 residues. The germline V gene encodes CDR1 LNHNV and CDR2 YYDKDF (reference sequence). CDR3 DNA sequence: TGTGCCACCAGCAGAGAAAGGGCAGGGGCGAACATTCAGTACTTC. Its protein product is CATSRERAGANIQYF.

The rearrangement uses TRBV5-8 and TRBJ1-4, with D possibly TRBD1 on 6 matching bases. This CDR3 is 15 amino acids long. V lost 3 bases, J lost 12 bases, and 21 bases lay in between. Germline CDR1 is SGHTS and CDR2 is YDEGEE. The chain's CDR3 is CASSYVPGHGVELFF. CDR3 DNA sequence: TGTGCCAGCAGCTACGTACCGGGACACGGCGTCGAACTGTTTTTT.

V usage is TRBV4-3 and J usage is TRBJ2-2, with a possible D match to TRBD1 (6 bases). This CDR3 has 14 amino acids. Germline V gene data show CDR1 as LGHNA and CDR2 as YSLEER. Trimming removed 3 bases at V and 2 bases at J, with 7 bases between. In DNA form, the CDR3 reads TGCGCCAGCAGCCACAGGGGAAACACCGGGGAGCTGTTTTTT. It yields the protein CASSHRGNTGELFF.